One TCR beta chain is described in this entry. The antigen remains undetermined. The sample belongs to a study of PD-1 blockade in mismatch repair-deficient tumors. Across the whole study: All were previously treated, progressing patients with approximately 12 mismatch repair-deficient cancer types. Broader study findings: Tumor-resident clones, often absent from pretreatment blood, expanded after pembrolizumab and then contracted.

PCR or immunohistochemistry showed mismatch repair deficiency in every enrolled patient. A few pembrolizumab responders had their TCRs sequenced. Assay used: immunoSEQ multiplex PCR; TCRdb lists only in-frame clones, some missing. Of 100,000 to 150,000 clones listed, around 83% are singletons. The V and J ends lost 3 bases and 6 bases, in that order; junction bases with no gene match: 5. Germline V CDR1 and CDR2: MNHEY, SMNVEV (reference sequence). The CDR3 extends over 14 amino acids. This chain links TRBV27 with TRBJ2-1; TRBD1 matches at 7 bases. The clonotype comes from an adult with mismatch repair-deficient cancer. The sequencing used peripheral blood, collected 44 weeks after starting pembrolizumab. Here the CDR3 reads CASSFLSGGNEQFF. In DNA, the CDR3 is TGTGCCAGCAGTTTCCTCTCAGGGGGCAATGAGCAGTTCTTC.